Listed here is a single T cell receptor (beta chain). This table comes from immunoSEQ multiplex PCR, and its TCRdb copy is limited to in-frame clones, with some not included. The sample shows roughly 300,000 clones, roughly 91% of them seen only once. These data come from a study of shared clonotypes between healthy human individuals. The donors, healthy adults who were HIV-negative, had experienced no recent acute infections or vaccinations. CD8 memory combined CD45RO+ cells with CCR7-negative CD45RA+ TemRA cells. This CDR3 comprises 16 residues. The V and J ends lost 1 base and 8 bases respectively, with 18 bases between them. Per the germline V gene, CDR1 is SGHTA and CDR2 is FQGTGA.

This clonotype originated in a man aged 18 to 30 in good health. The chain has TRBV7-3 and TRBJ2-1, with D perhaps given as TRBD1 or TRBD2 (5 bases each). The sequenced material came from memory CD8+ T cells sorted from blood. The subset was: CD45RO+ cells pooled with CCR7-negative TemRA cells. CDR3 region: CASSLMGPGSPDEQFF. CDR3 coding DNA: TGTGCCAGCAGCTTAATGGGACCGGGGTCTCCGGATGAGCAGTTCTTC.